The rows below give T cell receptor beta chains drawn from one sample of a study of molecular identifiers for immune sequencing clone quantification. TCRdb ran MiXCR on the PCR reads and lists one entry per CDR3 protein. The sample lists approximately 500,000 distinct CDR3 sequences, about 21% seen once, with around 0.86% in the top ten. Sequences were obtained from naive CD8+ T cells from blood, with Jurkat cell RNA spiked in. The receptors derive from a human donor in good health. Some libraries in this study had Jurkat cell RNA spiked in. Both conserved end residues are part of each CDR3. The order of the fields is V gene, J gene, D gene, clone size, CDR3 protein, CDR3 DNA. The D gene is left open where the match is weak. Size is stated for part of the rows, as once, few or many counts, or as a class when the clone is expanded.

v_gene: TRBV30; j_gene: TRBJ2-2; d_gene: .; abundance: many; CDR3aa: CAWSVFPNTGELFF; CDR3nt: TGTGCCTGGAGTGTATTCCCGAACACCGGGGAGCTGTTTTTT
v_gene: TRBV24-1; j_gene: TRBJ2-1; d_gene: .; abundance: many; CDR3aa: CATSDSVSYNEQFF; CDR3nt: TGTGCCACCAGTGATTCCGTAAGTTACAATGAGCAGTTCTTC
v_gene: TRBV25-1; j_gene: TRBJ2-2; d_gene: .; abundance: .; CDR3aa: CANSLENTGELFF; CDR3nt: TGTGCCAACTCCCTTGAGAACACCGGGGAGCTGTTTTTT
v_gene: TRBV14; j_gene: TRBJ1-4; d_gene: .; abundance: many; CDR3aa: CASSQDSGIDEKLFF; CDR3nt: TGTGCCAGCAGCCAAGATAGCGGGATCGATGAAAAACTGTTTTTT
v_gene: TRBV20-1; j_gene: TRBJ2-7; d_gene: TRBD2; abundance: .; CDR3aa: CSARERTSGTTYEQYF; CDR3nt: TGCAGTGCTAGAGAGCGGACTAGCGGGACCACCTACGAGCAGTACTTC
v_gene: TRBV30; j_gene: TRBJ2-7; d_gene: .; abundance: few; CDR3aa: CAWSELSRYEQYF; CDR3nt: TGTGCCTGGAGTGAACTCAGCCGCTACGAGCAGTACTTC
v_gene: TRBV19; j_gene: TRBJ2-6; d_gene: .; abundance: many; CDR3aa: CASSIGGAGANVLTF; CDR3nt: TGTGCCAGTAGTATAGGTGGTGCTGGGGCCAACGTCCTGACTTTC
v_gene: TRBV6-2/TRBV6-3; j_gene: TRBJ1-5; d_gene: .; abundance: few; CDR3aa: CASTWGPTGYFYSNQPQHF; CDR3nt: TGTGCCAGCACTTGGGGACCGACAGGTTACTTTTATAGCAATCAGCCCCAGCATTTT
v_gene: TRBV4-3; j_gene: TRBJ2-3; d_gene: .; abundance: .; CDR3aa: CASSQDLRTTDTQYF; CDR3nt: TGCGCCAGCAGCCAAGACCTCAGGACCACAGATACGCAGTATTTT
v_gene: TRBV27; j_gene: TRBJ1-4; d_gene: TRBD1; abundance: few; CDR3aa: CASSLTGTGREKLFF; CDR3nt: TGTGCCAGCAGTTTGACCGGGACAGGGCGTGAAAAACTGTTTTTT
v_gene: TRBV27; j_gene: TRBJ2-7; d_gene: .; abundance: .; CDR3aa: CASSSLMSGEQYF; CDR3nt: TGTGCCAGCAGTTCCCTAATGAGTGGGGAGCAGTACTTC
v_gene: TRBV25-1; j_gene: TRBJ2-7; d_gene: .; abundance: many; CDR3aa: CASSDSDGYSYEQYF; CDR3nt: TGTGCCAGCAGTGACTCCGACGGGTACTCCTACGAGCAGTACTTC
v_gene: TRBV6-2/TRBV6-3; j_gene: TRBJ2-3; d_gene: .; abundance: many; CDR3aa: CASSYAKDTQYF; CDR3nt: TGTGCCAGCAGTTACGCCAAAGATACGCAGTATTTT
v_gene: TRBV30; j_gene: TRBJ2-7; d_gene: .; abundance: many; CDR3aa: CAWSVRGPRTPYEQYF; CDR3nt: TGTGCCTGGAGTGTACGAGGGCCTCGTACGCCCTACGAGCAGTACTTC
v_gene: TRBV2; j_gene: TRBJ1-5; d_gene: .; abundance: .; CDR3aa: CASRQDSNTGDSNQPQHF; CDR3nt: TGTGCCAGCAGGCAAGATTCTAATACCGGGGACTCCAATCAGCCCCAGCATTTT
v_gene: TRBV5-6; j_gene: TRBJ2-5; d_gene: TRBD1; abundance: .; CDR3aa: CASSKYSGTGGLETQYF; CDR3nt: TGTGCCAGCAGCAAATACTCCGGGACAGGGGGTTTAGAGACCCAGTACTTC
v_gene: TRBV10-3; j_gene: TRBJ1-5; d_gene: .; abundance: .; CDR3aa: CAITPGFSNQPQHF; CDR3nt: TGTGCCATCACCCCCGGATTTAGCAATCAGCCCCAGCATTTT
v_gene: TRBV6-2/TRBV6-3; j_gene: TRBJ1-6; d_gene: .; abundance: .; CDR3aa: CASSYGQSPTTPLHF; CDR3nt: TGTGCCAGCAGTTACGGACAAAGCCCCACGACACCCCTCCACTTT
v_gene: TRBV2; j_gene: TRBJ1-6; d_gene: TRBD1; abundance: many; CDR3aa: CASYDRDDRPLHF; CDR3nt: TGTGCCAGCTACGACAGGGATGATCGTCCCCTCCACTTT
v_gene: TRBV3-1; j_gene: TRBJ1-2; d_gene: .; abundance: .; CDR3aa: CASSQVAGTANYGYTF; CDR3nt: TGTGCCAGCAGCCAAGTCGCCGGGACCGCCAACTATGGCTACACCTTC
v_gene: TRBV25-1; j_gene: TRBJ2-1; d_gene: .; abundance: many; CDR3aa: CASSEHGNEQFF; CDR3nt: TGTGCCAGCAGTGAACACGGGAATGAGCAGTTCTTC
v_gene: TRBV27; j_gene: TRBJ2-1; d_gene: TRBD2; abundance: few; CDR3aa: CASTYGGGGGHEQFF; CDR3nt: TGTGCCAGCACCTACGGGGGCGGGGGGGGGCATGAGCAGTTCTTC
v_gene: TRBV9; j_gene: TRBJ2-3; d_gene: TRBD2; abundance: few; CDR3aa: CASSIGLAGEWGRDTQYF; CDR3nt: TGTGCCAGCAGCATCGGACTAGCGGGGGAATGGGGTCGAGATACGCAGTATTTT
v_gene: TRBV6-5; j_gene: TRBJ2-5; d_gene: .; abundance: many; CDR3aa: CASSFVGGGGETQYF; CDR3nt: TGTGCCAGCAGTTTCGTCGGCGGAGGCGGTGAGACCCAGTACTTC
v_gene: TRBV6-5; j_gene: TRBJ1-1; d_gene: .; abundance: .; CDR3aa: CASSYSVGGAAMNTEAFF; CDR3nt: TGTGCCAGCAGTTACTCTGTCGGGGGTGCGGCGATGAACACTGAAGCTTTCTTT